This T cell receptor (beta chain) is from a study of blood T cell repertoires in COVID-19. Study-level information: The United States, Italy and Spain provided the acute and convalescent COVID-19 samples. PBMCs, B-cell-depleted T cells, or T cells provided the cDNA or gDNA that made up the material.

CDR1 and CDR2 (germline): SGHTA, FQGNSA. With 7 bases clipped from V and 8 bases from J, the junction kept 10 bases outside the gene matches. The CDR3 covers 13 residues. As originally analysed: For nucleated cells, counts were estimated from reference gene primer amplification. Only in-frame clones appear in the TCRdb table, and some are missing; sequencing was by immunoSEQ multiplex PCR. V, J and clone size derive from that table, while D and trimming were established from the DNA sequence. The table includes tens of thousands of clones, about 79% detected once. The chain joins TRBV7-2 to TRBJ1-1, with 7 bases matching TRBD1. This receptor was identified in a woman in her fifties or sixties with acute or convalescent COVID-19. Sequenced material: peripheral blood. CDR3 residues: CASTREGAMEAFF. The CDR3 nucleotides are TGTGCCAGCACCCGGGAGGGGGCGATGGAAGCTTTCTTT.